This passage covers 24 T cell receptor beta chains from one sample sequenced in a study of blood T cells in healthy people across ages (dated by TCRdb to 2015 to 2017). Libraries were made using 5' RACE. Sequencing was carried out with an Illumina HiSeq 2500. A second about 7 to 12 cycle PCR used a sample-barcoded 5' primer and a J-beta primer mix. TCRdb reran the public reads through fastp at Q25 and MiXCR, keeping productive beta chains. All rows with the same CDR3 protein become a single entry with the most common DNA and genes. Within this sample are about a million distinct CDR3 sequences, with roughly 47% of them counted one time only. The ten largest account for around a fifth of the sample. The specimen sequenced was blood. These receptors originate from an older woman in good health.

V is TRBV5-6 and J is TRBJ2-1, with TRBD2 identical over 9 bases. The CDR3 runs 17 residues. Germline loops: CDR1 SGHDT, CDR2 YYEEEE. V lost 4 bases to trimming and J lost 2 bases; unmatched junction nucleotides: 10. CDR3 in amino acids: CASSPGLVAGAYNEQFF. DNA of the CDR3: TGTGCCAGCAGCCCCGGTTTAGTAGCGGGGGCCTACAATGAGCAGTTCTTC.

The rearrangement joins TRBV5-1 to TRBJ2-7, with a possible D match to TRBD1 (6 bases). CDR3 size: 16 residues. Germline-derived CDR1 and CDR2 are SGHRS and YFSETQ. V was trimmed by 9 bases and J by 5 bases, leaving 27 bases between them. CDR3 in DNA: TGCGCCAACGGAATACAGGGCAGTATGACGCTGAACGAGCAGTACTTC. Its protein product is CANGIQGSMTLNEQYF.

This clonotype was counted a few times. The V and J genes are TRBV28 and TRBJ1-2, with TRBD1 matching over 7 bases. The junction had 8 bases not matched to a gene; V was cut back by 6 bases and J by 4 bases. The CDR3 spans 14 residues. The germline V gene encodes CDR1 MDHEN and CDR2 SYDVKM. The CDR3, as DNA: TGTGCCAGCAGCCTGGTGGGACAGACCTATGGCTACACCTTC. It codes for CASSLVGQTYGYTF.

The chain is built from TRBV4-3 and TRBJ2-7; D is uncertain. Trimming took off 1 base at V and 7 bases at J, with 14 bases between the two ends. CDR3 size: 14 residues. Germline loops: CDR1 LGHNA, CDR2 YSLEER. The CDR3 here is CASSQGYAYNEQYF. The CDR3 bases are TGCGCCAGCAGCCAAGGCTACGCCTACAATGAGCAGTACTTC.

J is TRBJ2-3 and V is TRBV30; D is possibly TRBD1 (7 bases). Trimming pared 0 bases from V and 7 bases from J, leaving 17 bases between. This CDR3 region has 15 residues. Germline V gene data show CDR1 as GTSNPN and CDR2 as SVGIG (reference sequence). The chain's CDR3 is CAWSVNPTGRNTQYF. The CDR3 DNA reads as TGTGCCTGGAGTGTAAACCCGACAGGGAGGAATACGCAGTATTTT.

CDR3: CASNFASGENSEQFF. Written as DNA, the CDR3 is TGTGCCAGCAATTTCGCTAGCGGAGAGAACAGTGAGCAGTTCTTC. V and J are TRBV25-1 and TRBJ2-1; 7 bases fit TRBD2. J was trimmed by 9 bases and V by 7 bases; bases with no gene match: 15. The germline CDR1 and CDR2 sequences are MGHDK and SYGVNS. The CDR3 is made up of 15 amino acids. The variable domain in full, completed from reference TRBV25-1 and TRBJ2-1, reads EADIYQTPRYLVIGTGKKITLECSQTMGHDKMYWYQQDPGMELHLIHYSYGVNSTEKGDLSSESTVSRIRTEHFPLTLESARPSHTSQYLCASNFASGENSEQFFGPGTRLTVL.

This clonotype was detected only a few times. The J gene is TRBJ2-7, the V gene TRBV20-1; TRBD2 matches at 7 bases. The junction had 3 bases not matched to a gene; V was cut back by 7 bases and J by 3 bases. Per germline, CDR1 DFQATT and CDR2 SNEGSKA (reference sequence). The CDR3 loop spans 11 amino acids. Here the CDR3 reads CSVREIYEQYF. As DNA, the CDR3 is TGCAGTGTGCGGGAGATCTACGAGCAGTACTTC.

This rearrangement joins TRBV28 to TRBJ2-7; TRBD1 agrees at 9 bases. Germline V gene lookup returns CDR1 MDHEN and CDR2 SYDVKM. There are 12 residues in the CDR3. V was clipped by 8 bases and J by 5 bases; unmatched bases: 4. CDR3 loop: CASQQGAHEQYF. The CDR3 DNA reads as TGTGCCAGCCAACAGGGGGCCCACGAGCAGTACTTC.

The genes are TRBV7-2 and TRBJ2-3, with 7 bases that match TRBD2. Germline V lookup: CDR1 SGHTA, CDR2 FQGNSA. This CDR3 spans 18 amino acids. V lost 3 bases to trimming and J lost 4 bases; unmatched junction nucleotides: 16. The CDR3 reads CASSLSLVAGSSADTQYF. CDR3 in DNA: TGTGCCAGCAGCTTGAGTCTAGTAGCGGGCTCAAGCGCAGATACGCAGTATTTT. The variable domain in full, with the rest retrieved from reference TRBV7-2 and TRBJ2-3, is GAGVSQSPSNKVTEKGKDVELRCDPISGHTALYWYRQSLGQGLEFLIYFQGNSAPDKSGLPSDRFSAERTGGSVSTLTIQRTQQEDSAVYLCASSLSLVAGSSADTQYFGPGTRLTVL.

The chain has TRBV7-2 and TRBJ1-2, with 8 bases matching TRBD1. The CDR3 runs 15 residues. V shed 5 bases and J 4 bases; nucleotides not matched to a gene: 9. Germline V CDR1 and CDR2: SGHTA, FQGNSA. The CDR3 DNA follows: TGTGCCAGCAGCCCTCCCCAGGGGGCTGTCTATGGCTACACCTTC. Encoded protein: CASSPPQGAVYGYTF.

There are many counts of this clonotype. This chain links TRBV29-1 with TRBJ2-3; 10 bases fit TRBD2. Per the germline V gene, CDR1 is SQVTM and CDR2 is ANQGSEA. The CDR3 sequence is 14 residues long. J lost 4 bases, V lost 6 bases, and 7 bases had no gene match. The CDR3 loop is CSVGTSAVPDTQYF. The CDR3 region has the DNA TGCAGCGTAGGGACTAGCGCGGTACCAGATACGCAGTATTTT.

Note on this clonotype: One junction end disagrees with the germline gene, perhaps due to a read error. CDR3 protein: CASGLDPGARLAVQFF. CDR3 coding DNA: TGTGCCAGCGGCTTAGATCCGGGGGCGCGGTTAGCGGTACAGTTCTTC. The V call is TRBV7-2, the J call TRBJ2-1; D assignment may be TRBD1 or TRBD2 (6 bases each). The germline V gene encodes CDR1 SGHTA and CDR2 FQGNSA. This CDR3 is built from 16 residues.

This clonotype was detected a few times. V is TRBV20-1 and J is TRBJ2-1; 10 positions agree with TRBD1. The V and J ends lost 5 bases and 1 base, in that order; junction bases with no gene match: 5. This CDR3 contains 15 residues. Germline V gene lookup returns CDR1 DFQATT and CDR2 SNEGSKA (reference sequence). CDR3 region: CSAPDRGQSYNEQFF. Written as DNA, the CDR3 is TGCAGTGCTCCCGACAGGGGGCAATCCTACAATGAGCAGTTCTTC.

This chain uses TRBV4-1 with TRBJ2-7; 8 bases are a match to TRBD2. CDR3 size: 14 residues. Germline V gene data show CDR1 as MGHRA and CDR2 as YSYEKL. J lost 2 bases, V lost 6 bases, and 6 bases had no gene match. The DNA for the CDR3 is TGCGCCAGCAGGCGACTAGCGAATACCTACGAGCAGTACTTC. Its translation is CASRRLANTYEQYF.

This clonotype has only a few counts. This chain joins TRBV5-1 and TRBJ2-5, with D possibly being TRBD2 (6 bases). CDR1 and CDR2 (germline): SGHRS, YFSETQ. This CDR3 is 15 amino acids long. Trimming took 1 base from V and 2 from J, leaving 12 bases between them. The CDR3 is CASSLTGSVQETQYF. In DNA form, the CDR3 reads TGCGCCAGCAGCTTGACCGGGAGTGTGCAAGAGACCCAGTACTTC.

This clonotype has a handful of counts. The chain has TRBV20-1 and TRBJ2-3, with a tentative D call TRBD2 (6 bases). The CDR3 loop spans 15 amino acids. The germline V and J ends were trimmed by 1 base and 4 bases, with 15 bases remaining between them. From germline, CDR1 is DFQATT and CDR2 SNEGSKA (reference sequence). This CDR3 reads CSARVGTWAPDTQYF. CDR3 nucleotide sequence: TGCAGTGCTAGAGTTGGGACTTGGGCGCCAGATACGCAGTATTTT.

The CDR3 nucleotides are TGCAGTGCTGAGAGACAGATGGACAATGAGCAGTTCTTC. It codes for CSAERQMDNEQFF. The rearrangement joins TRBV20-1 to TRBJ2-1; a possible D gene is TRBD1 (5 bases). The CDR3 spans 13 residues. V lost 5 bases and J 5 bases, leaving 13 bases between the germline ends. CDR1 is DFQATT and CDR2 is SNEGSKA in the germline V gene (reference sequence).

This chain connects TRBV6-5 to TRBJ1-2; D remains ambiguous. Germline V gene lookup returns CDR1 MNHEY and CDR2 SVGAGI. The CDR3 contains 14 residues. V was pared by 0 bases and J by 4 bases, with 9 bases between. The CDR3 nucleotides are TGTGCCAGCAGTTACTCCCCTGTGGGCTATGGCTACACCTTC. Its protein product is CASSYSPVGYGYTF.

V usage is TRBV20-1 and J usage is TRBJ1-1; D is unclear. The CDR3 sequence is 12 residues long. The germline CDR1 and CDR2 sequences are DFQATT and SNEGSKA (reference sequence). V was trimmed by 6 bases and J by 2 bases, leaving 10 bases between them. For the CDR3, the DNA is TGCAGTGCCGCGGCAGCTAACACTGAAGCTTTCTTT. Translating it yields CSAAAANTEAFF.

This clonotype has more than one count but fewer than ten. The CDR3, as DNA: TGTGCCAGCAGCGTAGGCATGGTCACAGATACGCAGTATTTT. This sequence encodes CASSVGMVTDTQYF. The chain carries TRBV9 and TRBJ2-3; D is unclear. V lost 0 bases, J lost 2 bases, and 7 bases lay in between. This CDR3 region has 14 residues. Per the germline V gene, CDR1 is SGDLS and CDR2 is YYNGEE.

This clonotype was found many times. The gene calls are TRBV4-1 and TRBJ2-6; D remains ambiguous. Trimming shortened V by 1 base and J by 1 base, and 5 bases separated the two germline ends. The CDR3 extends over 15 amino acids. The germline V gene has CDR1 MGHRA and CDR2 YSYEKL. The CDR3: CASSQVTSGANVLTF. CDR3 nucleotides: TGCGCCAGCAGCCAAGTTACGTCTGGGGCCAACGTCCTGACTTTC.

This clonotype occurred a few times. V gene TRBV28 combines with J gene TRBJ2-5; D tentatively reads TRBD1 or TRBD2 (5 bases each). Per the germline V gene, CDR1 is MDHEN and CDR2 is SYDVKM. V lost 7 bases to trimming and J lost 5 bases, with 17 bases between them. This CDR3 has 14 residues. The CDR3 here is CASKGPLNQETQYF. CDR3 nucleotide sequence: TGTGCCAGCAAGGGACCCCTAAATCAGGAGACCCAGTACTTC.

This clonotype occurred many times. The V and J genes are TRBV2 and TRBJ2-7; TRBD1 agrees at 7 bases. There are 14 residues in the CDR3. Germline-derived CDR1 and CDR2 are SNHLY and FYNNEI. The J segment lost 2 bases and the V segment lost 7 bases, leaving 8 bases of the junction unmatched. The CDR3, as DNA: TGTGCCAGCAAGGGGGCAGAAGGCCCCTACGAGCAGTACTTC. Encoded protein: CASKGAEGPYEQYF.

The chain uses TRBV6-1 and TRBJ2-7; 9 nucleotides line up with TRBD1. Germline V gene sequence: CDR1 MNHNS, CDR2 SASEGT. Trimming took 11 bases from V and 1 from J; bases not matched to a gene: 9. This CDR3 spans 14 amino acids. The CDR3 DNA reads TGTGCCGGAGGGATGACAGGGGGGTCCTACGAGCAGTACTTC. Encoded protein: CAGGMTGGSYEQYF.